This section outlines one T cell receptor (beta chain) sequence together with its context. What it binds is not known. Gene names and germline refer to mouse. Sequencing of TCRbeta CDR3 at survey depth gave sequences and template counts. The repertoire was sequenced with immunoSEQ multiplex PCR; TCRdb's copy has only in-frame clones and lacks some. Altogether about 17,000 clones are present, roughly three quarters being singletons, with the ten largest covering 0.93%. This record comes from a study of tissue T cells after allogeneic stem cell transplantation. Study findings and constraints: In patients and mice, blood and spleen missed much of tissue repertoire. Within patients, tissue anatomy strongly shaped TCR repertoire composition. Across patients, clones rarely overlapped, yet motif clusters were shared tissue-specifically.

The specimen was spleen. The clonotype originates from a female BALB/c mouse in good health. The strain bears MHC haplotype H2-d.

The part of the CDR3 DNA that was read is TGTGCCAGCGGGACAGGGAACGAAAGATTATTT. Its protein product is CASGTGNERLF. Given in full, the CDR3 is CASGTGNERLFF. The V and J genes are TRBV19 and TRBJ1-4; 9 nucleotides agree with TRBD1. The read halts 1 residue ahead of the CDR3 end, with the missing end drawn from the germline J gene. The junction had 0 bases not matched to a gene; V was cut back by 7 bases and J by 5 bases. Per germline, CDR1 FNHDT and CDR2 SITEND (reference sequence). The CDR3 is made up of 12 amino acids.